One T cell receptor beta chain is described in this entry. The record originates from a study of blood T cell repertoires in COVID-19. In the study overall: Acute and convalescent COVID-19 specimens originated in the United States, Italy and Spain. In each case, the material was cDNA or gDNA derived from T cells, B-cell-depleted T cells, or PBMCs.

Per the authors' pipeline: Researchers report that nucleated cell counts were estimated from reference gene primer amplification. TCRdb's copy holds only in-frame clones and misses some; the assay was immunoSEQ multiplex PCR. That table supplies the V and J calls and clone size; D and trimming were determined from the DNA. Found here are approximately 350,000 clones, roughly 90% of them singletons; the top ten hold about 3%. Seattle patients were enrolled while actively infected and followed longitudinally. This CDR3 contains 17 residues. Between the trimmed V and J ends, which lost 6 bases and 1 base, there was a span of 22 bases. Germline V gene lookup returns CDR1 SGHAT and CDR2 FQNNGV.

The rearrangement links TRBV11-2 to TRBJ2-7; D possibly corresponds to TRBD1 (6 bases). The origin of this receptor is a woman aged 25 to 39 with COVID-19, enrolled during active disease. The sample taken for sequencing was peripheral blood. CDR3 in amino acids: CASSFGNSGTRSYEQYF. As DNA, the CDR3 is TGTGCCAGCAGTTTCGGGAACTCCGGGACAAGGTCCTACGAGCAGTACTTC.